A single T cell receptor (beta chain) is shown here with its context. This sample is drawn from a study of blood T cell repertoires in COVID-19. In the study overall: The samples span acute and convalescent COVID-19 from the United States, Italy and Spain. T cells, B-cell-depleted T cells, or PBMCs supplied cDNA or gDNA.

CDR1 is MNHEY, CDR2 SMNVEV, per germline (reference sequence). This CDR3 has 14 amino acids. V lost 6 bases and J lost 5, with 13 bases in between. The data were produced by immunoSEQ multiplex PCR, yet TCRdb's version contains in-frame clones alone and is incomplete. Found here are approximately 250,000 clones, 84% of them singletons; the top ten hold 4% to 4.5%. This receptor was identified in a man in his sixties with acute or convalescent COVID-19. Sequencing was performed on peripheral blood. The chain recombines TRBV27 with TRBJ2-2; TRBD2 is a possible D gene (5 bases). The CDR3 spells CASSRGFGTGELFF. DNA for the CDR3: TGTGCCAGCAGCCGAGGGTTCGGAACCGGGGAGCTGTTTTTT.